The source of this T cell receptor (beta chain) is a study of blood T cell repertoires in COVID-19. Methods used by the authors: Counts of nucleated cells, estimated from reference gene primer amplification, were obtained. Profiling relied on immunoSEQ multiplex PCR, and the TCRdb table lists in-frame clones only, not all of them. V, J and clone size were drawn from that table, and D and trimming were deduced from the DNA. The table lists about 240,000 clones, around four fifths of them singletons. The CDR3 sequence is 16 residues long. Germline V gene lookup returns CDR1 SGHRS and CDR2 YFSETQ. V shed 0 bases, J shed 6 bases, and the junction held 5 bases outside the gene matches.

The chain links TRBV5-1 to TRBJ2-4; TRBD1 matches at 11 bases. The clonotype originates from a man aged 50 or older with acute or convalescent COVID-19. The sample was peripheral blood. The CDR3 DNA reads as TGCGCCAGCAGCTTGGAAGGGACAGGGGGTAGAAACATTCAGTACTTC. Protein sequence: CASSLEGTGGRNIQYF.